The 5 T cell receptor beta chains presented below share a single source sample, sequenced in a study of blood T cell repertoires in COVID-19 (TCRdb year 2020). To prepare the library, the immunoSEQ multiplex PCR assay was applied. Imported from immuneACCESS, the table was reduced by TCRdb to in-frame sequences with V and J called. These copies leave out some clones; in studies compared against another copy, an unresolved V gene accounts for under half, and the cause of the remainder is not known. The sample data list 150,000 to 200,000 clones, and around 84% of these were observed just once. Roughly 15% of the sample is in the top ten clones. The material sequenced was PBMCs or T cells enriched from blood (not recorded which). The receptors derive from a man in his forties or fifties who had recovered from COVID-19.

J is TRBJ1-2 and V is TRBV19; a possible D gene is TRBD1 (6 bases). Trimming pared 5 bases from V and 4 bases from J, leaving 20 bases between. This CDR3 has 16 residues. Germline V gene data show CDR1 as LNHDA and CDR2 as SQIVND (reference sequence). CDR3 residues: CASSVAGVDVVYGYTF. CDR3 coding DNA: TGTGCCAGTAGTGTCGCAGGGGTAGATGTTGTCTATGGCTACACCTTC.

The chain employs TRBV5-4 and TRBJ1-4; TRBD1 is a possible D gene (5 bases). The CDR3 contains 13 residues. V shed 4 bases and J shed 8 bases, with 12 bases lying between them. Germline V gene lookup returns CDR1 SGHNT and CDR2 YYREEE (reference sequence). The CDR3 DNA follows: TGTGCCAGCAGCCGCGGGGGGAACGAAAAACTGTTTTTT. Translating gives CASSRGGNEKLFF.

This chain links TRBV7-2 with TRBJ1-5; possibly TRBD1 for D (6 bases). The germline V gene has CDR1 SGHTA and CDR2 FQGNSA. V lost 4 bases, J lost 2 bases, and 12 bases lay in between. The CDR3 extends over 15 amino acids. The CDR3 reads CASSSFQGRNQPQHF. The CDR3 bases are TGTGCCAGCAGCTCCTTTCAGGGGCGCAATCAGCCCCAGCATTTT.

The chain employs TRBV2 and TRBJ2-7; D possibly corresponds to TRBD1 (6 bases). The V end was cut by 6 bases, the J end by 1 base, with 13 bases between. The V gene's germline CDR1 is SNHLY and CDR2 FYNNEI. CDR3 length: 14 amino acids. The CDR3 DNA reads as TGTGCCAGCAGCCGCTCACAGGGTTCCTACGAGCAGTACTTC. It translates to CASSRSQGSYEQYF.

The genes are TRBV19 and TRBJ1-5, with TRBD1 as a possible D gene (5 bases). The germline V and J ends were trimmed by 5 bases and 7 bases, with 18 bases remaining between them. CDR1 LNHDA and CDR2 SQIVND come from the germline V gene (reference sequence). This CDR3 has 15 amino acids. In DNA, the CDR3 is TGTGCCAGTAGTCTGGGCCAGGGAGGACGACAGCCCCAGCATTTT. This encodes CASSLGQGGRQPQHF.